A selection of T cell receptor beta chains follows, all from one sample in a study of blood T cell repertoires in COVID-19. Profiling relied on immunoSEQ multiplex PCR, and the TCRdb table lists in-frame clones only, not all of them. The data show fewer than 350,000 clones, about 91% seen once. The source material was peripheral blood. The source is a man aged 25 to 40 with COVID-19, enrolled during active disease. CDR3s include the opening cysteine and the closing phenylalanine or tryptophan. The D gene is left open where the match is weak. Expanded clones get a size class; other rows say once, few or many, or leave the size out.

cdr3_length	v_call	clone_size	j_call	d_call	cdr3_aa	cdr3_nt
14	TRBV6-5	NA	TRBJ2-7	TRBD2	CASSFFREAHEQYF	TGTGCCAGCAGCTTCTTCCGGGAGGCCCACGAGCAGTACTTC
16	TRBV4-2	NA	TRBJ2-5	NA	CASSQERSALQETQYF	TGTGCCAGCAGCCAAGAGAGGTCGGCTCTCCAAGAGACCCAGTACTTC
21	TRBV21-1	NA	TRBJ2-7	NA	CASSKEAMQPFRDREYYEQYF	TGTGCCAGCAGCAAAGAGGCAATGCAACCCTTCCGGGACAGGGAATACTACGAGCAGTACTTC
18	TRBV5-1	NA	TRBJ2-1	TRBD2	CASSLAFGGGGPYNEQFF	TGCGCCAGCAGCTTGGCCTTTGGGGGCGGGGGGCCATACAATGAGCAGTTCTTC
15	TRBV6-5	NA	TRBJ1-1	NA	CASSLSALGTTEAFF	TGTGCCAGCAGTTTATCCGCCCTCGGGACAACTGAAGCTTTCTTT
15	TRBV9	NA	TRBJ2-2	NA	CASSVGTSNTGELFF	TGTGCCAGCAGCGTAGGTACTTCGAACACCGGGGAGCTGTTTTTT
15	TRBV5-1	NA	TRBJ1-5	NA	CASSLLAGSNQPQHF	TGCGCCAGCAGCTTACTTGCCGGTAGCAATCAGCCCCAGCATTTT
23	TRBV21-1	NA	TRBJ2-5	NA	CASSDTTIHRQGATSSNQETQYF	TGTGCCAGCAGCGACACCACTATCCACCGACAGGGAGCCACCAGTTCCAACCAAGAGACCCAGTACTTC
17	TRBV4-3	NA	TRBJ2-2	NA	CASSQPGVGPNTGELFF	TGCGCCAGCAGCCAACCCGGGGTTGGTCCGAACACCGGGGAGCTGTTTTTT
14	TRBV7-2	NA	TRBJ2-7	NA	CASSLGPEGGEQYF	TGTGCCAGCAGCTTAGGTCCGGAGGGCGGCGAGCAGTACTTC
15	TRBV5-6	NA	TRBJ1-1	NA	CASSLVGHGGTEAFF	TGTGCCAGCAGCTTGGTAGGTCATGGAGGGACTGAAGCTTTCTTT
17	TRBV10-2	NA	TRBJ2-5	TRBD2	CASSDPGLAGVEETQYF	TGCGCCAGCAGTGATCCGGGACTAGCGGGAGTAGAAGAGACCCAGTACTTC
12	TRBV29-1	NA	TRBJ1-1	NA	CSVNRFNTEAFF	TGCAGCGTTAACAGGTTCAACACTGAAGCTTTCTTT
12	TRBV7-3	few	TRBJ1-1	NA	CASSHGSEEAFF	TGTGCCAGCAGCCACGGTTCTGAAGAAGCTTTCTTT
14	TRBV24-1	NA	TRBJ2-3	NA	CATSAAGWADTQYF	TGTGCCACCAGTGCGGCGGGGTGGGCAGATACGCAGTATTTT
15	TRBV18	NA	TRBJ2-7	TRBD1	CASSPTGAYSYEQYF	TGTGCCAGCTCACCAACAGGGGCCTATTCCTACGAGCAGTACTTC
13	TRBV29-1	NA	TRBJ2-1	NA	CSVVGHLLNEQFF	TGCAGCGTTGTGGGACACCTATTAAATGAGCAGTTCTTC
14	TRBV20-1	NA	TRBJ2-3	TRBD2	CSASGGTRGDTQYF	TGCAGTGCTAGTGGTGGGACTAGAGGAGATACGCAGTATTTT
14	TRBV6-5	NA	TRBJ2-7	TRBD1	CASAAPRGNYEQYF	TGTGCCAGCGCTGCCCCCAGGGGGAACTACGAGCAGTACTTC
14	TRBV10-3	NA	TRBJ1-6	TRBD1	CAISAAQGNSPLHF	TGTGCCATCAGTGCGGCACAGGGGAATTCACCCCTCCACTTT
16	TRBV9	NA	TRBJ2-5	TRBD1	CASSPGGQGIRETQYF	TGTGCCAGCAGTCCAGGGGGACAGGGGATTCGAGAGACCCAGTACTTC
14	TRBV28	NA	TRBJ2-7	TRBD2	CASSLGGSRHEQYF	TGTGCCAGCAGTTTGGGGGGGAGTAGGCACGAGCAGTACTTC
15	TRBV28	NA	TRBJ1-2	TRBD1	CASSLSYRGIRGYTF	TGTGCCAGCAGTTTATCGTACAGGGGGATTCGTGGCTACACCTTC
14	TRBV7-3	NA	TRBJ1-1	NA	CASSPLPFGSRAFF	TGTGCCAGCAGCCCCCTTCCCTTCGGTTCTAGAGCTTTCTTT